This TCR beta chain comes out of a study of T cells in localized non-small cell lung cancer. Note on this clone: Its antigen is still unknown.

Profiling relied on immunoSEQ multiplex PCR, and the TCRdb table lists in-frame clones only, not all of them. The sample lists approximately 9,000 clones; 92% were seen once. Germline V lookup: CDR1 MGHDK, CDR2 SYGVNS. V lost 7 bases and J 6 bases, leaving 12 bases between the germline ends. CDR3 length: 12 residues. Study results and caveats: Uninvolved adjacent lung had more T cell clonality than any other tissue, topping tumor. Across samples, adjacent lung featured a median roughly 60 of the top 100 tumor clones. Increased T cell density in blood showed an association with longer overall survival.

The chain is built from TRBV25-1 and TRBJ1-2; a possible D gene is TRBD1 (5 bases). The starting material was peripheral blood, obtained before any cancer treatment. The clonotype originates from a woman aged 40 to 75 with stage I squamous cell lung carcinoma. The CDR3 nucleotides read TGTGCCAGCAATCAGGGAACGAATGGCTACACCTTC. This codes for CASNQGTNGYTF.